These 25 T cell receptor beta chains originate from one sample sequenced in a study of CD8 T cells in Susac syndrome. Random hexamers were used to reverse transcribe roughly 0.45 to 1 ug of RNA. TCRdb processed the immunoSEQ multiplex PCR reads anew with MiXCR; each CDR3 protein has one entry. The table has approximately 210,000 distinct CDR3 sequences, 95% seen once. Sample: CD4+ T cells from PBMCs. The receptors were gathered from a human donor with multiple sclerosis.

The CDR3 spells CASSVAANTGELFF. CDR3 nucleotides: TGTGCCAGCAGCGTAGCAGCGAACACCGGGGAGCTGTTTTTT. V gene TRBV9 combines with J gene TRBJ2-2; D unresolved. Germline V CDR1 and CDR2: SGDLS, YYNGEE. Trimming cost V 0 bases and J 0 bases, with 3 bases left between them. CDR3 length equals 14 residues.

V gene TRBV7-3 combines with J gene TRBJ2-1; weak D call: TRBD2 (5 bases). The CDR3 loop spans 15 amino acids. Trimming took 2 bases from V and 0 from J, leaving 8 bases between them. Looked up from germline, CDR1 is SGHTA and CDR2 is FQGTGA. The CDR3 DNA follows: TGTGCCAGCAGCTTAGACGGGGACTCCTACAATGAGCAGTTCTTC. This sequence encodes CASSLDGDSYNEQFF.

This chain connects TRBV20-1 to TRBJ1-1, with D perhaps TRBD1 (5 bases). Trimming removed 4 bases from V and 2 bases from J, with 14 bases in between. Germline CDR1 and CDR2: DFQATT and SNEGSKA (reference sequence). The CDR3 extends over 14 amino acids. The CDR3 nucleotides are TGCAGTGCTACGAGCGGGGCCCCAAACACTGAAGCTTTCTTT. Encoded protein: CSATSGAPNTEAFF.

CDR3 sequence reads: CAWREGGNYGYTF. The CDR3 DNA reads TGTGCCTGGAGGGAAGGGGGCAACTATGGCTACACCTTC. The rearrangement joins TRBV30 to TRBJ1-2; 7 bases are shared with TRBD1. J lost 2 bases, V lost 3 bases, and 3 bases had no gene match. This CDR3 contains 13 residues. CDR1 GTSNPN and CDR2 SVGIG come from the germline V gene (reference sequence).

CDR3 sequence reads: CASSSSDSAYEQYF. CDR3 DNA sequence: TGCGCCAGCAGCTCGTCCGACAGCGCCTACGAGCAGTACTTC. The gene calls are TRBV5-1 and TRBJ2-7; possibly TRBD1 for D (5 bases). The CDR3 has 14 amino acids. Germline CDR1 is SGHRS and CDR2 is YFSETQ. With 3 bases removed from V and 2 bases from J, the gap between germline ends came to 12 bases.

This sequence joins TRBV24-1 and TRBJ2-7; tentatively, D is TRBD2 (6 bases). Per germline, CDR1 KGHDR and CDR2 SFDVKD. The CDR3 consists of 12 residues. The CDR3 DNA is TGTGTCCTGTGGGGGGAAGACTACGAGCAGTACTTC. This translates into CVLWGEDYEQYF.

This rearrangement joins TRBV13 to TRBJ1-2, with D unclear. V lost 4 bases and J 7 bases, leaving 22 bases between the germline ends. The CDR3 has 16 amino acids. From germline, CDR1 is PRHDT and CDR2 FYEKMQ (reference sequence). This chain's CDR3 is CASSSDPGPHMGGYTF. CDR3 DNA: TGTGCCAGCAGCTCAGATCCGGGTCCTCATATGGGTGGCTACACCTTC.

This sequence joins TRBV20-1 and TRBJ2-1; D unresolved. CDR1 and CDR2 from the germline V gene are DFQATT and SNEGSKA (reference sequence). The CDR3 contains 14 residues. V was trimmed by 0 bases and J by 5 bases, leaving 11 bases between them. In DNA form, the CDR3 reads TGCAGTGCTAGAGATTTGACTCTTCACAATGAGCAGTTCTTC. It translates to CSARDLTLHNEQFF.

The rearrangement links TRBV7-9 to TRBJ1-2; 10 nucleotides match TRBD1. V lost 5 bases, J lost 10 bases, and 16 bases stayed unmatched. Germline V gene sequence: CDR1 SEHNR, CDR2 FQNEAQ (reference sequence). This CDR3 has 16 amino acids. The CDR3 region has the DNA TGTGCCAGCAGCCCGGGTAGCGTGGGACAGGGGATCGCCTACACCTTC. This codes for CASSPGSVGQGIAYTF.

The sample holds one count of this clonotype. V and J are TRBV5-4 and TRBJ2-3, with 11 bases aligning to TRBD2. Unmatched junction bases numbered 5, after V lost 4 bases and J lost 4 bases. Germline V gene data show CDR1 as SGHNT and CDR2 as YYREEE (reference sequence). The CDR3 extends over 15 amino acids. The CDR3, as DNA: TGTGCCAGCAGCGCCACTAGCGGGGGCCCAGATACGCAGTATTTT. Amino acid sequence: CASSATSGGPDTQYF.

This chain joins TRBV10-3 and TRBJ1-2, with a tentative D call TRBD1 (5 bases). Deletions cut 2 bases from V and 6 bases from J, with 7 bases between. The CDR3 covers 12 residues. Germline CDR1 and CDR2: ENHRY and SYGVKD. The CDR3: CAISERGDGYTF. CDR3 coding DNA: TGTGCCATCAGTGAGCGAGGGGATGGCTACACCTTC.

The V call is TRBV2, the J call TRBJ1-2; 7 bases map to TRBD1. CDR1 is SNHLY, CDR2 FYNNEI, per germline. This CDR3 spans 13 amino acids. V dropped 5 bases and J dropped 3; count of bases not matched to a gene: 3. Here the CDR3 DNA reads TGTGCCAGCAGTTCCGGACAGGACTATGGCTACACCTTC. This translates into CASSSGQDYGYTF.

This chain connects TRBV9 to TRBJ1-1, with D perhaps matching TRBD1 (6 bases). This CDR3 spans 16 amino acids. CDR1 SGDLS and CDR2 YYNGEE come from the germline V gene. Trimming took 3 bases from V and 3 from J, leaving 18 bases between them. In nucleotides, the CDR3 is TGTGCCAGCAGCGATAAAATCACAGGGTTGGACACTGAAGCTTTCTTT. Amino acid sequence: CASSDKITGLDTEAFF.

This chain connects TRBV12-5 to TRBJ1-5; 7 bases are shared with TRBD1. The J segment lost 5 bases and the V segment lost 5 bases, leaving 6 bases of the junction unmatched. The germline CDR1 and CDR2 sequences are LGHNT and FRNRAP. The CDR3 is made up of 14 amino acids. The CDR3 nucleotides read TGTGCTAGTGGTCAGGACAGGCTCGATCAGCCCCAGCATTTT. As protein: CASGQDRLDQPQHF.

The chain combines TRBV7-9 with TRBJ1-2, with 8 bases matching TRBD1. There are 12 residues in the CDR3. Unmatched junction bases numbered 1, after V lost 2 bases and J lost 8 bases. Germline CDR1 and CDR2: SEHNR and FQNEAQ (reference sequence). For the CDR3, the DNA is TGTGCCAGCAGCTTACCAGGGGGCGGCTACACCTTC. Translating gives CASSLPGGGYTF. Using reference TRBV7-9 and TRBJ1-2 for the parts outside the CDR3, the full variable domain is DTGVSQNPRHKITKRGQNVTFRCDPISEHNRLYWYRQTLGQGPEFLTYFQNEAQLEKSRLLSDRFSAERPKGSFSTLEIQRTEQGDSAMYLCASSLPGGGYTFGSGTRLTVV.

The chain couples TRBV20-1 to TRBJ2-5; the D is unclear. Trimming shortened V by 8 bases and J by 4 bases, and 14 bases separated the two germline ends. CDR1 and CDR2 from the germline V gene are DFQATT and SNEGSKA (reference sequence). The CDR3 totals 12 residues. The CDR3 reads CSSPAIGETQYF. CDR3 nucleotide sequence: TGCAGTTCCCCGGCCATCGGAGAGACCCAGTACTTC.

The genes are TRBV19 and TRBJ1-2; D is ambiguous. Germline CDR1 LNHDA, CDR2 SQIVND (reference sequence). The CDR3 totals 13 residues. V gave up 3 bases and J gave up 6 bases, with 11 bases separating them. CDR3 DNA sequence: TGTGCCAGTAGTATCGTCCAGAAAGATGGCTACACCTTC. Protein sequence: CASSIVQKDGYTF.

V is TRBV6-1 and J is TRBJ2-2; tentative D call: TRBD1 (5 bases). Per the germline V gene, CDR1 is MNHNS and CDR2 is SASEGT. CDR3 length equals 13 residues. The V gene lost 4 bases and the J gene lost 5 bases, with 8 bases spanning the gap. The CDR3 loop reads CASSAHRTGELFF. The CDR3 coding sequence is TGTGCCAGCAGTGCCCACAGGACCGGGGAGCTGTTTTTT.

The V call is TRBV7-8, the J call TRBJ2-4; 7 nucleotides match TRBD1. The CDR3 contains 15 residues. After removal of 2 bases from V and 5 bases from J, the junction contained 6 bases not matched to a gene. Germline loops: CDR1 SGHVS, CDR2 FQNEAQ. The CDR3 spells CASSLSPTGQNIQYF. Written as DNA, the CDR3 is TGTGCCAGCAGCTTATCCCCGACAGGGCAAAACATTCAGTACTTC.

J is TRBJ1-1 and V is TRBV7-9; D perhaps matches TRBD1 (5 bases). V was pared by 3 bases and J by 12 bases, with 14 bases between. This CDR3 has 12 residues. Looked up from germline, CDR1 is SEHNR and CDR2 is FQNEAQ (reference sequence). The CDR3 bases are TGTGCCAGCAGCTTGGTCACCTCAGGGTCTTTCTTT. Encoded protein: CASSLVTSGSFF.

J is TRBJ2-7 and V is TRBV7-9, with D possibly TRBD2 on 6 matching bases. Trimming pared 10 bases from V and 1 base from J, leaving 23 bases between. There are 16 residues in the CDR3. The germline V gene encodes CDR1 SEHNR and CDR2 FQNEAQ (reference sequence). The CDR3 DNA reads TGTGCCACCGACGTCCCAAGGAGGGGTTTATCCTACGAGCAGTACTTC. Translating it yields CATDVPRRGLSYEQYF. The full variable domain, completed using reference TRBV7-9 and TRBJ2-7, is DTGVSQNPRHKITKRGQNVTFRCDPISEHNRLYWYRQTLGQGPEFLTYFQNEAQLEKSRLLSDRFSAERPKGSFSTLEIQRTEQGDSAMYLCATDVPRRGLSYEQYFGPGTRLTVT.

The chain joins TRBV7-3 to TRBJ2-1; 9 bases line up with TRBD2. Unmatched junction bases numbered 9, after V lost 4 bases and J lost 8 bases. The CDR3 length is 15 residues. CDR1 is SGHTA and CDR2 is FQGTGA in the germline V gene. DNA for the CDR3: TGTGCCAGCAGCTCGTTAGCGGGGGAGGGGTATGAGCAGTTCTTC. Protein sequence: CASSSLAGEGYEQFF.

V gene TRBV6-6 combines with J gene TRBJ1-5, with D unclear. The CDR3 is 13 residues long. Germline-derived CDR1 and CDR2 are MNHNY and SVGAGI (reference sequence). Trimming pared 4 bases from V and 5 bases from J, leaving 9 bases between. Here the CDR3 reads CASSLSWDQPQHF. DNA of the CDR3: TGTGCCAGCAGTTTGAGTTGGGATCAGCCCCAGCATTTT.

This clonotype was recorded once. This chain connects TRBV20-1 to TRBJ2-1; weak D call: TRBD2 (6 bases). Germline V gives CDR1 DFQATT, CDR2 SNEGSKA (reference sequence). The CDR3 length is 14 residues. Trimming took off 1 base at V and 2 bases at J, with 9 bases between the two ends. The CDR3 loop is CSARGLVTYNEQFF. Here the CDR3 DNA reads TGCAGTGCTAGAGGACTAGTCACCTACAATGAGCAGTTCTTC.

The CDR3 is CASGREISYNEQFF. The CDR3 bases are TGTGCCAGCGGGCGGGAGATCTCCTACAATGAGCAGTTCTTC. The chain joins TRBV2 to TRBJ2-1, with 7 bases identical to TRBD2. There are 14 residues in the CDR3. Germline CDR1 is SNHLY and CDR2 is FYNNEI. V lost 8 bases to trimming and J lost 0 bases; unmatched junction nucleotides: 4.